These 25 T cell receptor beta chains were sequenced from one sample in a study of CD8 T cells in ankylosing spondylitis. TCRdb reprocessed the 5' RACE reads with MiXCR, giving one entry per CDR3 protein. The sample has 250,000 to 300,000 distinct CDR3 sequences, around 20% seen once; the top ten hold around 8%. The material sequenced was blood, either unsorted or a sorted T cell fraction (not recorded which). These receptor sequences come from a male donor with ankylosing spondylitis or in good health (not recorded which).

The DNA for the CDR3 is TGTGCCAGCAGTGACAGGGGGTGGACTAGCCGACGGATGGATACGCAGTATTTT. Protein sequence: CASSDRGWTSRRMDTQYF. This rearrangement joins TRBV27 to TRBJ2-3; tentative D call: TRBD1 (9 bases). Germline values: CDR1 MNHEY, CDR2 SMNVEV (reference sequence). This CDR3 comprises 18 residues. V shed 5 bases and J shed 6 bases, with 27 bases lying between them.

The chain uses TRBV12-3 or TRBV12-4 and TRBJ1-5; TRBD1 agrees at 9 bases. The CDR3 totals 15 residues. V lost 8 bases, J lost 1 base, and 6 bases stayed unmatched. The CDR3, as DNA: TGTGCCAGCTCCAAGGGACAGGGCAGCAATCAGCCCCAGCATTTT. This translates into CASSKGQGSNQPQHF.

The chain is built from TRBV3-1 and TRBJ2-1; no reliable D call. The CDR3 length is 15 residues. V lost 0 bases, J lost 2 bases, and 8 bases lay in between. CDR1 is LGHDT and CDR2 is YNNKEL in the germline V gene (reference sequence). The CDR3 sequence is CASSQDRLTYNEQFF. In nucleotides, the CDR3 is TGTGCCAGCAGCCAAGACAGGCTAACCTACAATGAGCAGTTCTTC.

CDR3 bases: TGTGCCATCAGTGACCCCGGACAGGGGGCAACAGATACGCAGTATTTT. Translated: CAISDPGQGATDTQYF. The chain couples TRBV10-3 to TRBJ2-3; TRBD1 matches 11 bases. Germline V gene data show CDR1 as ENHRY and CDR2 as SYGVKD. V trimming: 3 bases; J trimming: 3 bases; junction bases outside the gene matches: 5. The CDR3 sequence is 16 residues long.

The rearrangement uses TRBV6-1 and TRBJ1-6, with D perhaps matching TRBD1 (5 bases). V shed 1 base and J shed 0 bases, with 13 bases lying between them. Germline-derived CDR1 and CDR2 are MNHNS and SASEGT. This CDR3 contains 18 residues. CDR3 sequence (DNA): TGTGCCAGCAGTGAAGGGGGACTGCGAAGCTCCTATAATTCACCCCTCCACTTT. Translation: CASSEGGLRSSYNSPLHF.

The table lists this clonotype with many counts. The CDR3: CASSPRVQTYNEQFF. The CDR3 coding sequence is TGTGCCAGCTCACCCCGGGTCCAGACTTACAATGAGCAGTTCTTC. V and J are TRBV18 and TRBJ2-1; D gene uncertain. The germline V gene encodes CDR1 KGHSH and CDR2 LQKENI. V was shortened by 3 bases and J by 4 bases, with 13 bases between the two germline ends. The CDR3 length is 15 residues.

The chain joins TRBV2 to TRBJ2-3; D is unresolved. CDR3 length: 15 amino acids. V lost 6 bases, J lost 5 bases, and 18 bases lay in between. Germline V lookup: CDR1 SNHLY, CDR2 FYNNEI. The CDR3 DNA follows: TGTGCCAGCAGCCTCGACTTGCCTCCGGTAGATACGCAGTATTTT. It codes for CASSLDLPPVDTQYF.

This sequence joins TRBV6-5 and TRBJ2-3; maybe TRBD2 (5 bases). V was pared by 1 base and J by 6 bases, with 8 bases between. Per germline, CDR1 MNHEY and CDR2 SVGAGI. The CDR3 loop spans 13 amino acids. CDR3 residues: CASSYLGGDTQYF. CDR3 in DNA: TGTGCCAGCAGTTACTTAGGCGGGGATACGCAGTATTTT.

The V and J genes are TRBV25-1 and TRBJ1-4; D is uncertain. The CDR3 covers 14 residues. Germline values: CDR1 MGHDK, CDR2 SYGVNS. Trimming took 4 bases from V and 0 from J, leaving 6 bases between them. CDR3 bases: TGTGCCAGCAGTGGAACTGCAACTAATGAAAAACTGTTTTTT. It translates to CASSGTATNEKLFF.

This clonotype was picked up many times. The CDR3 sequence: CSVEKECEAGGPPPPYEQYV. CDR3 coding DNA: TGCAGCGTTGAGAAGGAATGTGAGGCAGGGGGCCCTCCCCCTCCCTACGAGCAGTACGTC. This chain links TRBV29-1 with TRBJ2-7, with 8 bases identical to TRBD1. CDR3 size: 20 residues. Trimming at V came to 3 bases and at J to 2 bases, leaving 24 bases not matched to a gene. The germline V gene encodes CDR1 SQVTM and CDR2 ANQGSEA.

This clonotype showed up many times. J is TRBJ2-1 and V is TRBV28; 9 nucleotides align to TRBD1. V shed 4 bases and J 7 bases; nucleotides not matched to a gene: 11. The CDR3 contains 16 residues. In germline, CDR1 is MDHEN, CDR2 SYDVKM. CDR3 sequence: CASSSISGQGPNEQFF. CDR3 nucleotides: TGTGCCAGCAGTTCCATCTCCGGACAGGGGCCGAATGAGCAGTTCTTC.

This clonotype was recorded a few times. V usage is TRBV12-3 or TRBV12-4 and J usage is TRBJ1-2; 7 bases are a match to TRBD1. This CDR3 is built from 14 residues. V dropped 7 bases and J dropped 8; count of bases not matched to a gene: 13. The CDR3 loop is CASTGTAIRLGYTF. As DNA, the CDR3 is TGTGCCAGCACCGGGACAGCCATTAGGTTAGGCTACACCTTC.

This chain links TRBV13 with TRBJ2-1; D call uncertain. Germline-derived CDR1 and CDR2 are PRHDT and FYEKMQ (reference sequence). Trimming pared 0 bases from V and 9 bases from J, leaving 6 bases between. The CDR3 has 12 amino acids. CDR3 in amino acids: CASSLGSGEQFF. In nucleotides, the CDR3 is TGTGCCAGCAGCTTAGGTTCCGGTGAGCAGTTCTTC.

This chain links TRBV5-1 with TRBJ2-1, with 12 bases matching TRBD2. Germline lookup yields CDR1 SGHRS and CDR2 YFSETQ. The CDR3 contains 18 residues. Losses at the gene ends were 1 base for V and 8 bases for J; bases not matched to a gene: 13. CDR3: CASSLPSQLAGGYYEQFF. Written as DNA, the CDR3 is TGCGCCAGCAGCTTGCCTTCTCAACTAGCGGGAGGTTACTATGAGCAGTTCTTC.

The chain couples TRBV18 to TRBJ1-2, with a weak D call TRBD1 (6 bases). V lost 0 bases, J lost 8 bases, and 13 bases lay in between. CDR1 is KGHSH and CDR2 is LQKENI in the germline V gene. The CDR3 consists of 14 residues. CDR3 amino acids: CASSPPSRGAGYTF. CDR3 DNA sequence: TGTGCCAGCTCACCACCTTCCAGGGGCGCCGGCTACACCTTC.

The chain is built from TRBV9 and TRBJ2-1, with D tentatively TRBD1 (5 bases). The V end was cut by 4 bases, the J end by 9 bases, with 14 bases between. Germline V gene lookup returns CDR1 SGDLS and CDR2 YYNGEE. This CDR3 has 13 residues. Here the CDR3 reads CASSRGRGTEQFF. The CDR3 DNA follows: TGTGCCAGCAGCCGAGGAAGGGGCACTGAGCAGTTCTTC.

This clonotype has only a few counts. V usage is TRBV12-3 or TRBV12-4 and J usage is TRBJ2-2; D is possibly TRBD1 (6 bases). Trimming removed 5 bases at V and 8 bases at J, with 21 bases between. This CDR3 is 16 amino acids long. The CDR3 region is CASSPSGQGNPGELFF. Written as DNA, the CDR3 is TGTGCCAGCAGTCCTTCCGGGCAGGGGAATCCGGGGGAGCTGTTTTTT.

In its sample, this clonotype was seen a few times. J is TRBJ2-3 and V is TRBV29-1, with D perhaps given as TRBD1 or TRBD2 (5 bases each). The CDR3 totals 14 residues. The V gene's germline CDR1 is SQVTM and CDR2 ANQGSEA. Trimming pared 4 bases from V and 0 bases from J, leaving 11 bases between. The CDR3 here is CSVVFGGSTDTQYF. For the CDR3, the DNA is TGCAGCGTTGTTTTTGGGGGAAGCACAGATACGCAGTATTTT.

This clonotype showed up just a few times. The chain carries TRBV29-1 and TRBJ1-1; 7 bases agree with TRBD1. V was clipped by 2 bases and J by 3 bases; unmatched bases: 15. This CDR3 has 17 amino acids. Per the germline V gene, CDR1 is SQVTM and CDR2 is ANQGSEA. The chain's CDR3 is CSVELGRGRESDTEAFF. In nucleotides, the CDR3 is TGCAGCGTTGAATTGGGTAGGGGGCGCGAAAGTGACACTGAAGCTTTCTTT. Variable domain in full (rest from reference TRBV29-1 and TRBJ1-1): SAVISQKPSRDICQRGTSLTIQCQVDSQVTMMFWYRQQPGQSLTLIATANQGSEATYESGFVIDKFPISRPNLTFSTLTVSNMSPEDSSIYLCSVELGRGRESDTEAFFGQGTRLTVV.

This clonotype was detected many times. The DNA of the CDR3 is TGCGCCAGCAGCTTAGGAGCGAGAACGAACACCGGGGAGCTGTTTTTT. It specifies CASSLGARTNTGELFF. This chain links TRBV5-1 with TRBJ2-2; D unclear. The CDR3 runs 16 residues. Deletions cut 2 bases from V and 0 bases from J, with 11 bases between. Per germline, CDR1 SGHRS and CDR2 YFSETQ.

Only a few counts were recorded for this clonotype. The V call is TRBV12-3 or TRBV12-4, the J call TRBJ1-1; 8 bases agree with TRBD1. CDR3 size: 12 residues. V trimming: 2 bases; J trimming: 11 bases; junction bases outside the gene matches: 4. CDR3 protein: CASSLIQGDAFF. As DNA, the CDR3 is TGTGCCAGCAGTTTAATACAGGGGGATGCTTTCTTT.

Only a few counts were recorded for this clonotype. The chain uses TRBV18 and TRBJ1-5; no firm D call. Trimming shortened V by 3 bases and J by 2 bases, and 17 bases separated the two germline ends. This CDR3 spans 17 amino acids. Germline CDR1 and CDR2: KGHSH and LQKENI. CDR3 sequence (DNA): TGTGCCAGCTCACCTTTCGCCACTCATGGGGGCAATCAGCCCCAGCATTTT. Residues: CASSPFATHGGNQPQHF.

The chain is built from TRBV12-3 or TRBV12-4 and TRBJ1-5, with D perhaps matching TRBD1 (5 bases). This CDR3 is built from 14 residues. With 8 bases removed from V and 2 bases from J, the gap between germline ends came to 13 bases. This CDR3 reads CASALTGGNQPQHF. Here the CDR3 DNA reads TGTGCCAGCGCGCTTACAGGAGGCAATCAGCCCCAGCATTTT.

The V and J genes are TRBV12-3 or TRBV12-4 and TRBJ1-5, with no clear D. CDR3 size: 12 residues. V lost 5 bases to trimming and J lost 3 bases, with 5 bases between them. The CDR3 nucleotides read TGTGCCAGCAGTCCCTACAATCAGCCCCAGCATTTT. It codes for CASSPYNQPQHF.

The chain recombines TRBV11-2 with TRBJ2-1; D uncertain. Germline V gene data show CDR1 as SGHAT and CDR2 as FQNNGV. With 1 base removed from V and 8 bases from J, the gap between germline ends came to 15 bases. This CDR3 comprises 15 residues. The DNA for the CDR3 is TGTGCCAGCAGCTTAGTAGCTAGGTCCAACGATGAGCAGTTCTTC. Protein: CASSLVARSNDEQFF.